Sequencing of this T cell receptor (beta chain) was carried out in a study of Graves' ophthalmopathy and Graves' hyperthyroidism. Enrollment excluded any patients with other autoimmune diseases, uncontrolled infections, pregnancy or lactation. V lost 3 bases to trimming and J lost 3 bases, with 8 bases between them. CDR3 length: 13 residues. This clonotype has at least ten counts. Transcripts of RNA were the source for amplifying TCR beta CDR3 regions. HTBI primers were employed in first-round RT-PCR, then a second-round multiplex PCR followed. TCRdb passed the multiplex PCR reads through MiXCR, listing each CDR3 protein once. Of 300,000 to 500,000 distinct CDR3 sequences listed, approximately 15% were seen once; the top ten hold roughly 7%.

The receptor comes from a woman younger than 35 with stable Graves' hyperthyroidism. The chain has TRBV12-3 or TRBV12-4 and TRBJ1-1; D is uncertain. The sample taken for sequencing was peripheral blood. This chain's CDR3 is CASSLLVYTEAFF. The CDR3 DNA follows: TGTGCCAGCAGTTTGTTAGTGTACACTGAAGCTTTCTTT.